This TCR beta chain was recorded in a study of blood T cell repertoires in COVID-19. The CDR3 runs to 13 residues. V was pared by 6 bases and J by 9 bases, with 5 bases of the junction left unmatched. CDR1 WSHSY and CDR2 SAAADI come from the germline V gene. Source study methods: The assay estimated nucleated cells by amplifying reference gene primers. TCRdb's table, derived via immunoSEQ multiplex PCR, lists solely in-frame clones and lacks some. V and J calls and clone size come straight from that table; D and trimming were deduced from the DNA. The sample holds 150,000 to 200,000 clones; about 80% are singletons and the top ten take approximately 7%.

This sequence was found in a man aged 65 to 85 with active or convalescent COVID-19. The sample was peripheral blood. The chain couples TRBV10-2 to TRBJ1-6; 7 bases agree with TRBD1. CDR3 in amino acids: CASRGTEGSPLHF. For the CDR3, the DNA is TGCGCCAGCAGAGGGACAGAAGGTTCACCCCTCCACTTT.